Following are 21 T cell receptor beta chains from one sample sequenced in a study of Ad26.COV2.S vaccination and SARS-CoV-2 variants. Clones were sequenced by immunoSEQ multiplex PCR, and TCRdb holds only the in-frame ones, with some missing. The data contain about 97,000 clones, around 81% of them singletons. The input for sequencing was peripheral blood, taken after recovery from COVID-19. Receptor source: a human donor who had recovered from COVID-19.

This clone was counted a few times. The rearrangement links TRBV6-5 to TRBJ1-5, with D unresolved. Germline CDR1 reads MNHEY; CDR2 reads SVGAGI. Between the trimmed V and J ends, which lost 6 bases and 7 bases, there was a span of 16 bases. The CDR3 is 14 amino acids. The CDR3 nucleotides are TGTGCCAGCAGCATACCCTGGGCGGCCCAGCCCCAGCATTTT. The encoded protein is CASSIPWAAQPQHF.

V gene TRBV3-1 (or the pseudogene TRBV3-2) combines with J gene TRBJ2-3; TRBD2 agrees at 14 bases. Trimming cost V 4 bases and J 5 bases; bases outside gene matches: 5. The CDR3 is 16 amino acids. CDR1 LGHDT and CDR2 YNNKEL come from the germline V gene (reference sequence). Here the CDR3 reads CASSRGTSGGGDTQYF. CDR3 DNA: TGTGCCAGCAGCCGAGGGACTAGCGGGGGAGGAGATACGCAGTATTTT.

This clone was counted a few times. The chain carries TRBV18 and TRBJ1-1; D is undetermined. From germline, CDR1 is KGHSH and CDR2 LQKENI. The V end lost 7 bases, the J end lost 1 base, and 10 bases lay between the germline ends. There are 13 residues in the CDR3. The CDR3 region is CASLMVQNTEAFF. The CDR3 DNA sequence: TGTGCCAGCTTAATGGTTCAGAACACTGAAGCTTTCTTT.

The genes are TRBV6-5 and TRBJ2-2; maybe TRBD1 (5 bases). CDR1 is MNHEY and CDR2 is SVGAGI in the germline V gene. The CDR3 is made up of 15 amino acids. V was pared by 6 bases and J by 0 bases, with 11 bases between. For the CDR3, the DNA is TGTGCCAGCAGCTACGGACAAACGAACACCGGGGAGCTGTTTTTT. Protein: CASSYGQTNTGELFF.

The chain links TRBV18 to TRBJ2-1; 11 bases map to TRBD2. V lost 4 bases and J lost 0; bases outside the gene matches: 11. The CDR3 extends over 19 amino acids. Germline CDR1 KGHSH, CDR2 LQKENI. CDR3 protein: CASSHDLAGGRSSYNEQFF. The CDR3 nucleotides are TGTGCCAGCTCACATGACCTAGCGGGGGGCCGAAGCTCCTACAATGAGCAGTTCTTC.

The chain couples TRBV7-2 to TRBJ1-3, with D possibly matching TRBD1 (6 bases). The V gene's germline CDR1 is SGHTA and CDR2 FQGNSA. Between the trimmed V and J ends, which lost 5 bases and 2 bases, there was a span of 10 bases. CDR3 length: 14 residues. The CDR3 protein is CASSVYRAGNTIYF. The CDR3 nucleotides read TGTGCCAGCAGCGTCTACAGGGCTGGAAACACCATATATTTT.

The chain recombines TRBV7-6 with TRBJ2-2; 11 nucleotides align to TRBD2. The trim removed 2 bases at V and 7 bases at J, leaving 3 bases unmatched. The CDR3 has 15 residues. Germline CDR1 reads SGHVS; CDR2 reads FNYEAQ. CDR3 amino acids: CASSLQLAGVGELFF. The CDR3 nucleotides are TGTGCCAGCAGCTTACAACTAGCGGGGGTCGGGGAGCTGTTTTTT.

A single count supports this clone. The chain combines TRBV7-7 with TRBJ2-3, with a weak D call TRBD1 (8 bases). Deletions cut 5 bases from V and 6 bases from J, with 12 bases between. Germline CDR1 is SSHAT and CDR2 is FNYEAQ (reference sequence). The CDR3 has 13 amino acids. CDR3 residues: CASSTGGVDTQYF. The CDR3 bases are TGTGCCAGCAGCACAGGGGGGGTGGATACGCAGTATTTT.

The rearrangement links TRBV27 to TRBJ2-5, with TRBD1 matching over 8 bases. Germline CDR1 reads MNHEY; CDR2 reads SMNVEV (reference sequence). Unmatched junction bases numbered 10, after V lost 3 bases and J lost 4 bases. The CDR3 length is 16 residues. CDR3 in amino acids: CASSFGRQGLGETQYF. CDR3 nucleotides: TGTGCCAGCAGTTTTGGGCGACAGGGGTTAGGAGAGACCCAGTACTTC.

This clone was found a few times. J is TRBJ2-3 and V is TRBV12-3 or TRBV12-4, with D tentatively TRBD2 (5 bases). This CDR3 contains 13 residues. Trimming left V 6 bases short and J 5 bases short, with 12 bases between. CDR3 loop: CASSPPGIDTQYF. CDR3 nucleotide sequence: TGTGCCAGCAGCCCACCCGGGATAGATACGCAGTATTTT.

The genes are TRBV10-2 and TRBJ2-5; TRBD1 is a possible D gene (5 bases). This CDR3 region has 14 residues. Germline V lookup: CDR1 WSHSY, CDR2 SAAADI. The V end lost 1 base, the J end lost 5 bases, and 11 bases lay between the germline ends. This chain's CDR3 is CASSEYRSWETQYF. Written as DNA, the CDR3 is TGCGCCAGCAGTGAGTACAGGAGCTGGGAGACCCAGTACTTC.

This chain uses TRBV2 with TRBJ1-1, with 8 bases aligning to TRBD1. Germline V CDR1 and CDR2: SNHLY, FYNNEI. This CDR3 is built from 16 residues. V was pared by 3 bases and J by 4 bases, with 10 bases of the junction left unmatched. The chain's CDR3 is CASSDSGQGVATEAFF. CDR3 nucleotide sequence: TGTGCCAGCAGTGATTCTGGACAGGGTGTCGCCACTGAAGCTTTCTTT.

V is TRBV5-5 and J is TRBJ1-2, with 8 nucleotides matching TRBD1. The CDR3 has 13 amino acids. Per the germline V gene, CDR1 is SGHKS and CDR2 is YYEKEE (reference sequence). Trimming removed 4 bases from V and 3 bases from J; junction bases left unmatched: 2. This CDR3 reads CASSIQGDYGYTF. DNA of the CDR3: TGTGCCAGCAGCATACAGGGGGACTATGGCTACACCTTC.

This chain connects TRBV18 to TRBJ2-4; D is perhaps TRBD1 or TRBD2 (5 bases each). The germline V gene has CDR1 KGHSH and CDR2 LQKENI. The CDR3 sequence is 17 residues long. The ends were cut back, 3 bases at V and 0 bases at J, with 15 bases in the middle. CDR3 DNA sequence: TGTGCCAGCTCACCTCCCGGGGCAGGGCTAGCCAAAAACATTCAGTACTTC. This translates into CASSPPGAGLAKNIQYF. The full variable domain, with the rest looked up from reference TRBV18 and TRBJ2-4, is NAGVMQNPRHLVRRRGQEARLRCSPMKGHSHVYWYRQLPEEGLKFMVYLQKENIIDESGMPKERFSAEFPKEGPSILRIQQVVRGDSAAYFCASSPPGAGLAKNIQYFGAGTRLSVL.

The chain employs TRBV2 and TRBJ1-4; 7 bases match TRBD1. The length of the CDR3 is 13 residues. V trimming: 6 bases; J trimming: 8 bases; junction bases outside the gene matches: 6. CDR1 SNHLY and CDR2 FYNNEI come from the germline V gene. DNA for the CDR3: TGTGCCAGCAGCAGGGGGAGTTACGAAAAACTGTTTTTT. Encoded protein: CASSRGSYEKLFF.

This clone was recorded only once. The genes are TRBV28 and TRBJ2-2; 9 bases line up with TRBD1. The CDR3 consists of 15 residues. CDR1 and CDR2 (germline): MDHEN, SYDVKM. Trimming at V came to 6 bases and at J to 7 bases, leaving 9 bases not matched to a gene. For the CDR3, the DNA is TGTGCCAGCAGGGGGGACAGGGCGTTAATCGGGGAGCTGTTTTTT. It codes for CASRGDRALIGELFF.

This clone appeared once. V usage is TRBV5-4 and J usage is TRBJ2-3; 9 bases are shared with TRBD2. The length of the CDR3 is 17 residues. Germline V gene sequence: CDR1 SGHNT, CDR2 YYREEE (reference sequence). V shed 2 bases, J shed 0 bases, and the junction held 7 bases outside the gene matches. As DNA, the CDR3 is TGTGCCAGCAGCTTTTCCAGCGGGGGGACGAGCACAGATACGCAGTATTTT. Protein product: CASSFSSGGTSTDTQYF.

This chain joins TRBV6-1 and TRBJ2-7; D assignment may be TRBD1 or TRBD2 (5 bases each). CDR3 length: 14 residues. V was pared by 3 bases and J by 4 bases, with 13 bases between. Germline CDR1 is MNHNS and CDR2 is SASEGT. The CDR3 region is CASSESWDLYEQYF. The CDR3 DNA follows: TGTGCCAGCAGTGAGTCGTGGGACCTTTACGAGCAGTACTTC.

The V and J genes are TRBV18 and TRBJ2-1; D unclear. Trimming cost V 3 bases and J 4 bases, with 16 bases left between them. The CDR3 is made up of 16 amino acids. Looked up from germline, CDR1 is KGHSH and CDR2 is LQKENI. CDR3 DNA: TGTGCCAGCTCACCTCCGGCGGTTGGGATTTACAATGAGCAGTTCTTC. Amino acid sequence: CASSPPAVGIYNEQFF.

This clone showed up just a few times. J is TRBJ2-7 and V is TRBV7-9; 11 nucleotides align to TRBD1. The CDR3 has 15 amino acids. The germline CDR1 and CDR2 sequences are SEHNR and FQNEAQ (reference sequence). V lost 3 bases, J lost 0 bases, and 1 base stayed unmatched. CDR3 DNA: TGTGCCAGCAGCTTCGGGACAGGGGGCTCCTACGAGCAGTACTTC. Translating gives CASSFGTGGSYEQYF.

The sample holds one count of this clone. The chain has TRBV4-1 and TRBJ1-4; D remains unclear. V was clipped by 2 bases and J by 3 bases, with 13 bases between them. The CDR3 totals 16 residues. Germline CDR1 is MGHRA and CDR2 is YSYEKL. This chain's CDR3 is CASSQFLTASNEKLFF. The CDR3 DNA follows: TGCGCCAGCAGCCAATTTTTAACAGCTTCTAATGAAAAACTGTTTTTT.